This is a list of T cell receptor beta chains from one sample in a study of human T cells and chemical hapten exposure. TCRdb called the RACE reads again in MiXCR, with one record for every CDR3 protein. The sample contains around 300,000 distinct CDR3 sequences, 7.5% to 9% of which appear only once. The sequencing used whole blood, collected in connection with sensitization to the hapten diphenylcyclopropenone (DPC). These receptor sequences come from a man aged 18-30 years with alopecia areata. Some clones in this sample may be carry-over from other donors' samples. CDR3s include the opening cysteine and the closing phenylalanine or tryptophan. A D gene is named only where the DNA matches it firmly. Rows may omit the clone size; those that give it use once, few, many or a size class.

j_gene,abundance,d_gene,v_gene,CDR3nt,CDR3aa
TRBJ1-2,NA,NA,TRBV29-1,TGCAGCGTTGCGGCAGGGGCCTTTAACTATGGCTACACCTTC,CSVAAGAFNYGYTF
TRBJ1-1,few,NA,TRBV25-1,TGTGCCAGCAGTGAATCCAGGGGTAACCCTGAAGCTTTCTTT,CASSESRGNPEAFF
TRBJ2-3,NA,NA,TRBV7-8,TGTGCCAGCAGCACCTTCGGGGAGTCCTCCACAGATACGCAGTATTTT,CASSTFGESSTDTQYF
TRBJ2-7,many,NA,TRBV5-1,TGCGCCAGCAGCCGTGACAGCATGTACGAGCAGTACTTC,CASSRDSMYEQYF
TRBJ1-1,few,NA,TRBV7-9,TGTGCCAGCAGCTTCGGGACCACCACTGAAGCTTTCTTT,CASSFGTTTEAFF
TRBJ1-4,many,TRBD1,TRBV28,TGTGCCAGCAGAGACGGACCGGGACAGCTAAATGAAAAACTGTTTTTT,CASRDGPGQLNEKLFF
TRBJ2-4,NA,TRBD1,TRBV6-5,TGTGCCAGCAGAGCGACAGGGATGTATGGAAACATTCAGTACTTC,CASRATGMYGNIQYF
TRBJ2-2,few,NA,TRBV9,TGTGCCAGCAGCGTAGCCAGGGTGAACACCGGGGAGCTGTTTTTT,CASSVARVNTGELFF
TRBJ2-7,few,TRBD1,TRBV28,TGTGCCAGCAGCCTGAGTTGGACAGGGGGTCGCGAGCAGTACTTC,CASSLSWTGGREQYF
TRBJ1-5,few,NA,TRBV6-5,TGTGCCAGCAGTTACTCGGCCGGGGGCCAGCAGCCCCAGCATTTT,CASSYSAGGQQPQHF
TRBJ1-1,many,NA,TRBV20-1,TGCAGTGCTCGGACCCCGGACAAGAACACTGAAGCTTTCTTT,CSARTPDKNTEAFF
TRBJ2-7,few,NA,TRBV20-1,TGCAGTGCTCGCTCCGCAAGGTTATTCTCCTACGAGCAGTACTTC,CSARSARLFSYEQYF
TRBJ2-3,few,TRBD2,TRBV12-3/TRBV12-4,TGTGCCAGCACCCATAGCGGGGTGAAAGATACGCAGTATTTT,CASTHSGVKDTQYF
TRBJ2-5,few,NA,TRBV10-2,TGCGCCAGCACTGCAGGGACGCGGGAGACCCAGTACTTC,CASTAGTRETQYF
TRBJ1-3,NA,NA,TRBV7-2,TGTGCCAGCAGCCTCAGCAGGAACTCTGGAAACACCATATATTTT,CASSLSRNSGNTIYF
TRBJ1-2,few,NA,TRBV29-1,TGCAGCGCCGGACAGTACTATGGCTACACCTTC,CSAGQYYGYTF
TRBJ2-3,NA,NA,TRBV10-3,TGTGCCAAGAGCCAAAAAAGCACAGATACGCAGTATTTT,CAKSQKSTDTQYF
TRBJ1-5,few,TRBD1,TRBV27,TGTGCCAGCAGTTCGACAGGGGGAGTCTATAGCAATCAGCCCCAGCATTTT,CASSSTGGVYSNQPQHF
TRBJ1-1,many,NA,TRBV4-1,TGCGCCAGCAGCCAAGGAGGCAGAAAGGGCTTAAGGACTGAAGCTTTCTTT,CASSQGGRKGLRTEAFF
TRBJ2-5,NA,NA,TRBV29-1,TGCAGCGTGGGGCCCCCCCCGGGGACCCAGTACTTC,CSVGPPPGTQYF
TRBJ2-5,NA,TRBD1,TRBV24-1,TGTGCCACCAGTGACAATCGACAGGGGGCAGAGACCCAGTACTTC,CATSDNRQGAETQYF
TRBJ2-5,NA,TRBD2,TRBV9,TGTGCCAGCAGCGATGGGACTAGCGGGGGAGAGACCCAGTACTTC,CASSDGTSGGETQYF
TRBJ1-5,few,NA,TRBV29-1,TGCAGCGTTGTCATCGGGCTGAATCAGCCCCAGCATTTT,CSVVIGLNQPQHF
TRBJ1-4,many,NA,TRBV6-5,TGTGCCAGCAAGGGTGTTGATGAAAAACTGTTTTTT,CASKGVDEKLFF
TRBJ2-3,many,NA,TRBV7-2,TGTGCCAGCAGCTTAACGACCACAGATACGCAGTATTTT,CASSLTTTDTQYF
TRBJ2-1,NA,NA,TRBV9,TGTGCCAGCAGCGTAGCTGCGGGGAGCTCCTACAATGAGCAGTTCTTC,CASSVAAGSSYNEQFF
TRBJ1-2,few,NA,TRBV5-5,TGTGCCAGCAGCTTGGGATACGGCCCCGCCTATGGCTACACCTTC,CASSLGYGPAYGYTF
TRBJ2-3,NA,NA,TRBV15,TGTGCCACCAGCAGAGATAGGGCGACAGATACGCAGTATTTT,CATSRDRATDTQYF
TRBJ1-5,NA,NA,TRBV28,TGTGCCAGCACCGAGTACAATCAGCCCCAGCAATTT,CASTEYNQPQQF
TRBJ2-4,NA,NA,TRBV12-3/TRBV12-4,TGTGCCAGCAGTTTCCTTGTAGCCAAAAACATTCAGTACTTC,CASSFLVAKNIQYF
TRBJ2-2,NA,NA,TRBV6-1,TGTGCCAGCAGTGAAGCGCTTTGGGGGGATACGGAGAGGACCGGGGAGCTGTTTTTT,CASSEALWGDTERTGELFF
TRBJ1-1,NA,NA,TRBV7-9,TGTGCCAGCAGCTTATTTAGCGACCCGCGAACTGAAGCTTTCTTT,CASSLFSDPRTEAFF
TRBJ2-1,NA,NA,TRBV3-1,TGTGCCAGCAGCCCGTACCGGAGCAACAATGAGCAGTTCTTC,CASSPYRSNNEQFF
TRBJ1-5,few,TRBD1,TRBV12-3/TRBV12-4,TGTGCCAGCAGTTTACCCGACGACAGGGGACGCAATCAGCCCCAGCATTTT,CASSLPDDRGRNQPQHF
TRBJ1-1,NA,NA,TRBV7-9,TGTGCCAGCAGAGAAGGTTTGAACACTGAAGCTTTCTTT,CASREGLNTEAFF
TRBJ2-3,NA,NA,TRBV3-1,TGTGCCAGCAGCCCCGCCGCCCTAGTAAGGCGCGGAGATACGCAGTATTTT,CASSPAALVRRGDTQYF
TRBJ2-1,many,TRBD2,TRBV5-1,TGCGCCAGCAGCCGCCGGACTAGCGGGATCGTTGAGCAGTTCTTC,CASSRRTSGIVEQFF
TRBJ2-7,NA,NA,TRBV28,TGTGCCAGCACTAAGGACCTCCTCGAGCAGTACTTC,CASTKDLLEQYF
TRBJ2-4,many,NA,TRBV28,TGTGCCAGCAGTTTTCCCGGACAACTGCTAGCCAAAAACATTCAGTACTTC,CASSFPGQLLAKNIQYF
TRBJ1-1,many,NA,TRBV15,TGTGCCACCAGCAGAGATGGGAGGGGGAACACTGAAGCTTTCTTT,CATSRDGRGNTEAFF
TRBJ2-3,many,TRBD2,TRBV6-2/TRBV6-3,TGTGCCAGCAGTACCCCCAGGACTAGCGGATCAGATACGCAGTATTTT,CASSTPRTSGSDTQYF
TRBJ1-5,NA,NA,TRBV15,TGTGCCACCAGCAGACCTGACGGACGCAATCAGCCCCAGCATTTT,CATSRPDGRNQPQHF
TRBJ1-4,NA,NA,TRBV20-1,TGCAGTGCTAGAGACATTCGGTATAATGAAAAACTGTTTTTT,CSARDIRYNEKLFF